This TCR beta chain originates from a study of blood T cells in healthy people across ages. The CDR3 contains 17 residues. Germline V gene data show CDR1 as SEHNR and CDR2 as FQNEAQ (reference sequence). The germline V and J ends were trimmed by 1 base and 6 bases, with 18 bases remaining between them. Then a second PCR, running roughly 7 to 11 cycles, was carried out with a sample-barcoded 5' primer and a J-beta primer mix. One entry per CDR3 protein results from TCRdb running MiXCR on the 5' RACE reads. The sample records fewer than 1,000,000 distinct CDR3 sequences, under 45% being singletons. Sample: blood. The sequence derives from a man in his sixties in good health. The chain is built from TRBV7-9 and TRBJ2-2, with D perhaps matching TRBD2 (5 bases). The CDR3 sequence: CASSLVNGLTFPGELFF. For the CDR3, the DNA is TGTGCCAGCAGCTTAGTTAACGGACTGACTTTCCCCGGGGAGCTGTTTTTT.